The TCR beta chain described here comes from a study of spatial heterogeneity in lung cancer. Time point in this sample: sample taken at primary tumor resection. Whole RNA from tumor, nontumor lung or frozen PBMC was sequenced unsorted. In its sample, this clonotype was seen many times. This beta chain turned up in a library designed for alpha chains; as an off-target read, its abundance says little. Each TCR cDNA molecule carried a unique molecular identifier. TCRdb re-called the 5' RACE reads through MiXCR, storing one row per CDR3 protein. Of approximately 12,000 distinct CDR3 sequences in the sample, about 6% are singletons; the top ten hold under 13%. This CDR3 is 13 amino acids long. The V end was cut by 1 base, the J end by 6 bases, with 7 bases between. The germline V gene encodes CDR1 SGHRS and CDR2 YFSETQ.

This sequence was found in a male donor with early-stage non-small cell lung cancer. Sample: normal lung tissue next to the tumor, taken at surgery. The rearrangement links TRBV5-1 to TRBJ2-2; unclear D gene. CDR3 coding DNA: TGCGCCAGCAGCTTGACGGAGTCCGGGGAGCTGTTTTTT. It encodes CASSLTESGELFF.